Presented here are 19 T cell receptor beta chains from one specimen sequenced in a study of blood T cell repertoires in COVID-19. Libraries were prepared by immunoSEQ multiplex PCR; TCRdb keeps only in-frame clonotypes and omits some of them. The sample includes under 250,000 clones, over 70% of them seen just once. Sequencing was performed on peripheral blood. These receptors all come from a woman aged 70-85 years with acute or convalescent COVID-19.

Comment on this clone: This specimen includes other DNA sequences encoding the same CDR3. In nucleotides, the CDR3 is TGTGCCAGCAGCCCTGGTGGGGGCGGCACTGAAGCTTTCTTT. Its protein is CASSPGGGGTEAFF. The chain recombines TRBV28 with TRBJ1-1, with D perhaps TRBD1 (6 bases). CDR3 length equals 14 residues. The V gene's germline CDR1 is MDHEN and CDR2 SYDVKM. V lost 6 bases, J lost 4 bases, and 15 bases lay in between.

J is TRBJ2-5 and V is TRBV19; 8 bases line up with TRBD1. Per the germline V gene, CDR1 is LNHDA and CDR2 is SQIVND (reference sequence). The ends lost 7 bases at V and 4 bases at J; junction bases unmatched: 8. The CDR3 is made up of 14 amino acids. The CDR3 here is CASKLTGAGETQYF. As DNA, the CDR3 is TGTGCCAGTAAACTGACAGGGGCGGGAGAGACCCAGTACTTC.

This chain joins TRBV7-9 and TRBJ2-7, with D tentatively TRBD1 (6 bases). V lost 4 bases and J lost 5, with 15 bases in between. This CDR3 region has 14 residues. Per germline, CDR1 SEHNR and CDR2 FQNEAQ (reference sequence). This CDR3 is CASSSRQDGNEQYF. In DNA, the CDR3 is TGTGCCAGCAGCTCCCGACAGGATGGGAACGAGCAGTACTTC.

The CDR3 DNA reads as TGTGCCAGCAGTGTTCGGGACAGAGCTTACAATCAGCCCCAGCATTTT. As protein: CASSVRDRAYNQPQHF. V and J are TRBV6-1 and TRBJ1-5; 7 bases match TRBD1. The V segment lost 4 bases and the J segment 3 bases; nucleotides outside the gene matches: 9. CDR1 MNHNS and CDR2 SASEGT come from the germline V gene. The CDR3 extends over 16 amino acids.

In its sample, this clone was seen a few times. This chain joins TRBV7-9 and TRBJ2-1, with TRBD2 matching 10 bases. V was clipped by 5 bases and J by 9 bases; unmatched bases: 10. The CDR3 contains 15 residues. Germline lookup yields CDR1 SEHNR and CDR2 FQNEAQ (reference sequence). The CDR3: CASSTTSGKSGEQFF. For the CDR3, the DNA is TGTGCCAGCAGCACCACTAGCGGGAAATCGGGTGAGCAGTTCTTC.

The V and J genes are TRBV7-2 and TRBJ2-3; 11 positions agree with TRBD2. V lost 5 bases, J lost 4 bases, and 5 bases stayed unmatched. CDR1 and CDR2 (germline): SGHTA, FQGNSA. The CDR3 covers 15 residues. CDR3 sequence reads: CASSVGLAEADTQYF. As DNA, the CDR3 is TGTGCCAGCAGCGTGGGACTAGCGGAGGCAGATACGCAGTATTTT.

This CDR3 reads CASSPPYSRNEQFF. CDR3 bases: TGTGCCAGCTCACCACCGTACAGCCGCAATGAGCAGTTCTTC. The chain carries TRBV18 and TRBJ2-1; unclear D gene. V shed 0 bases and J shed 6 bases, with 9 bases lying between them. Germline V lookup: CDR1 KGHSH, CDR2 LQKENI. This CDR3 region has 14 residues.

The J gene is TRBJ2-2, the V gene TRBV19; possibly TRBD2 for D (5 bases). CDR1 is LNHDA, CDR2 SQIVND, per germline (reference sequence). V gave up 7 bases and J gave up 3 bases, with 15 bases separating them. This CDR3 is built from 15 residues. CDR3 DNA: TGTGCCAGTACCTATAGCGTCATTTACACCGGGGAGCTGTTTTTT. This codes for CASTYSVIYTGELFF.

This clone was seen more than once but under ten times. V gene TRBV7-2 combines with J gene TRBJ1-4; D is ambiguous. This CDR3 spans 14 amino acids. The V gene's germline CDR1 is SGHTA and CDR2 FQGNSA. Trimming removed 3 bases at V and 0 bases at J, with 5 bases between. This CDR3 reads CASSFTATNEKLFF. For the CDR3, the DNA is TGTGCCAGCAGCTTCACAGCAACTAATGAAAAACTGTTTTTT.

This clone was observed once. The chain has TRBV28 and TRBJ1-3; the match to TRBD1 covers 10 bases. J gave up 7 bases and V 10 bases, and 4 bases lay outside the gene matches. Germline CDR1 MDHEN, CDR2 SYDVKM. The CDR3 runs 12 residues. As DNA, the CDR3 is TGTGCCATGATGGACAGGGGGAACACCATATATTTT. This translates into CAMMDRGNTIYF.

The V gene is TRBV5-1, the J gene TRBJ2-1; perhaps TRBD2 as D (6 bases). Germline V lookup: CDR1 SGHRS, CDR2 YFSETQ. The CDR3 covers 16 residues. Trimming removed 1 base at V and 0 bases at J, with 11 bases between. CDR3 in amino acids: CASSLPDYSSYNEQFF. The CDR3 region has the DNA TGCGCCAGCAGCTTGCCGGACTATAGCTCCTACAATGAGCAGTTCTTC.

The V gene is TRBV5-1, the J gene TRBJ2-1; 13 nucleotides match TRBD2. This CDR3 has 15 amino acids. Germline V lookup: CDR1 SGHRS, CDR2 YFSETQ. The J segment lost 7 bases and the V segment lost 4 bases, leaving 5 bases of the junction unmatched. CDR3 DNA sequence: TGCGCCAGCAGCCAACTAGCGGGAGGGCCAAATGAGCAGTTCTTC. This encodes CASSQLAGGPNEQFF. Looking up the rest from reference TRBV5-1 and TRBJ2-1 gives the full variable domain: KAGVTQTPRYLIKTRGQQVTLSCSPISGHRSVSWYQQTPGQGLQFLFEYFSETQRNKGNFPGRFSGRQFSNSRSEMNVSTLELGDSALYLCASSQLAGGPNEQFFGPGTRLTVL.

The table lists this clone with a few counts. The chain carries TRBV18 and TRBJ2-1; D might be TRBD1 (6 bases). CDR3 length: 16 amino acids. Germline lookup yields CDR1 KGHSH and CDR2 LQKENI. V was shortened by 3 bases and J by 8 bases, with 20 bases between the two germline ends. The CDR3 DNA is TGTGCCAGCTCACCGGGTTCCGGCGGCAGGGGCGATGAGCAGTTCTTC. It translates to CASSPGSGGRGDEQFF.

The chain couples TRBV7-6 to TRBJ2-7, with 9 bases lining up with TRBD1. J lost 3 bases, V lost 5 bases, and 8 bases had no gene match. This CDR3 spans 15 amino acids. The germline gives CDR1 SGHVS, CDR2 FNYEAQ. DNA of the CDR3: TGTGCCAGCAGCATATCCGGGACAGGGAACTACGAGCAGTACTTC. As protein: CASSISGTGNYEQYF.

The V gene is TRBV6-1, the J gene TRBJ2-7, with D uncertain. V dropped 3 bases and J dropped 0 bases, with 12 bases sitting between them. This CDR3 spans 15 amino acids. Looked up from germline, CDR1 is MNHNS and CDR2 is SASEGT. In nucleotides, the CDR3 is TGTGCCAGCAGTGAGGTTCGTGGGCTCTCCTACGAGCAGTACTTC. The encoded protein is CASSEVRGLSYEQYF.

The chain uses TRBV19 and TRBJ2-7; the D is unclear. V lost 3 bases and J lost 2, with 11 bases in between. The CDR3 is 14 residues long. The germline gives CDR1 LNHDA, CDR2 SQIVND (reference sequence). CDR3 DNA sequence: TGTGCCAGTAGTATCGCAGGTGATACCTACGAGCAGTACTTC. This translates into CASSIAGDTYEQYF. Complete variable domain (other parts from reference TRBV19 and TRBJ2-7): DGGITQSPKYLFRKEGQNVTLSCEQNLNHDAMYWYRQDPGQGLRLIYYSQIVNDFQKGDIAEGYSVSREKKESFPLTVTSAQKNPTAFYLCASSIAGDTYEQYFGPGTRLTVT.

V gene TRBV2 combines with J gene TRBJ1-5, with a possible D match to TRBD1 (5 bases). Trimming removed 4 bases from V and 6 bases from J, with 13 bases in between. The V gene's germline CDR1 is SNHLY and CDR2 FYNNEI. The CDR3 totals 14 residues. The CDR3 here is CASSVGGIGQPQHF. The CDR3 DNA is TGTGCCAGCAGTGTCGGGGGGATAGGTCAGCCCCAGCATTTT.

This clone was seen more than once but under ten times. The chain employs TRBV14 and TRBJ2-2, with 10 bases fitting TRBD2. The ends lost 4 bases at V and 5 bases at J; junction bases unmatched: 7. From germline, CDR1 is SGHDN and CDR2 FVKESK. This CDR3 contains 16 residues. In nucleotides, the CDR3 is TGTGCCAGCAGCCTCACTAGCGGGATTTGGACCGGGGAGCTGTTTTTT. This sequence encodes CASSLTSGIWTGELFF.

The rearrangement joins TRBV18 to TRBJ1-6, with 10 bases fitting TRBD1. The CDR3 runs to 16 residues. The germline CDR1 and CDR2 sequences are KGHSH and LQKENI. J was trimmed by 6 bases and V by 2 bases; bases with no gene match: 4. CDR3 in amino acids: CASSPGDRGSNSPLHF. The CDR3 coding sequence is TGTGCCAGCTCACCAGGGGACAGGGGTTCTAATTCACCCCTCCACTTT.